The sequence of this T cell receptor beta chain was determined in a study of T cell repertoires in cytomegalovirus infection. Study in general: Signatures in public TCR beta sequences pointed to both CMV infection and matching HLA type. Study-level findings and limits: Dominant in the ex vivo response were TCR beta clonotypes restricted by HLA-C and specific for CMV.

Trimming stripped 3 bases from V and 4 bases from J, with 6 bases between. Germline CDR1 reads SGDLS; CDR2 reads YYNGEE. The CDR3 runs 12 residues. This clonotype has a handful of counts. Its matching antigen is unknown. TCRdb recomputed calls from the reads with MiXCR, one row per CDR3 protein. Here the sample spans 450,000 to 600,000 distinct CDR3 sequences, around 11% being singletons. Sequencing input: PBMCs. The TCR sequence derives from a human donor in good health (CMV status not recorded). Some clones in this sample may be carry-over from other donors' samples. The chain combines TRBV9 with TRBJ2-3; no reliable D call. DNA of the CDR3: TGTGCCAGCAGCGACACTGCAGATACGCAGTATTTT. This gives the protein CASSDTADTQYF.